This entry lists 3 T cell receptor beta chains sequenced from one sample in a study of cytomegalovirus exposure and HLA in healthy donors. Sequenced by immunoSEQ multiplex PCR; TCRdb stores in-frame clones only, minus some. The data contain about 71,000 clones, approximately 94% of them singletons. Material: PBMCs. These receptors were taken from a woman aged 18-35 years in good health and CMV-seronegative.

This chain joins TRBV18 and TRBJ1-1, with D possibly matching TRBD1 (5 bases). V lost 1 base, J lost 2 bases, and 8 bases lay in between. The V gene's germline CDR1 is KGHSH and CDR2 LQKENI. The CDR3 has 14 residues. The CDR3 nucleotides are TGTGCCAGCTCACCACGCAGGGTTAACACTGAAGCTTTCTTT. Its translation: CASSPRRVNTEAFF.

The J gene is TRBJ1-4, the V gene TRBV7-9, with 7 bases lining up with TRBD1. Germline V gene lookup returns CDR1 SEHNR and CDR2 FQNEAQ (reference sequence). The ends lost 8 bases at V and 7 bases at J; junction bases unmatched: 13. This CDR3 spans 15 amino acids. CDR3 residues: CASRQGEIGGEKLFF. Here the CDR3 DNA reads TGTGCCAGCCGCCAGGGGGAAATTGGAGGTGAAAAACTGTTTTTT.

The rearrangement joins TRBV6-1 to TRBJ2-2; 7 nucleotides line up with TRBD1. The CDR3 is 14 amino acids. V lost 8 bases and J lost 1; bases outside the gene matches: 4. Germline values: CDR1 MNHNS, CDR2 SASEGT. The CDR3 sequence: CASGGTENTGELFF. The DNA for the CDR3 is TGTGCCAGCGGTGGGACAGAGAACACCGGGGAGCTGTTTTTT.